This record covers a single T cell receptor beta chain. What it binds is unknown. This entry comes from a study of cytomegalovirus exposure and HLA in healthy donors. Study-wide results and caveats: TCR beta V segments were, for the most part, productive about 87% or about 30% of the time in an earlier analysis.

Trimming at V came to 6 bases and at J to 3 bases, leaving 6 bases not matched to a gene. The CDR3 runs to 15 residues. The germline CDR1 and CDR2 sequences are MDHEN and SYDVKM. The PCR made use of 60 Vbeta and 13 Jbeta primers. Assay used: immunoSEQ multiplex PCR; TCRdb lists only in-frame clones, some missing. In the table there are about 160,000 clones, roughly 80% of which are singletons. This chain connects TRBV28 to TRBJ1-4, with TRBD1 matching over 8 bases. Sequenced: PBMCs. This TCR was recovered from a woman aged 40-49 years in good health and CMV-seronegative. The CDR3 sequence is CASSHQGASNEKLFF. CDR3 nucleotide sequence: TGTGCCAGCAGCCACCAGGGGGCGTCTAATGAAAAACTGTTTTTT.